These 18 T cell receptor beta chains were all obtained from the same sample, sequenced in a study of blood T cell repertoires in COVID-19 (dated by TCRdb to 2019 to 2021). Libraries were prepared through the immunoSEQ multiplex PCR assay. TCRdb mirrors the immuneACCESS table, restricted to in-frame sequences. Some clones are absent from its copies; in checked studies, under half trace to an unresolved V gene, and the reason for the others is unknown. In all, the sample holds roughly 200,000 clones, and more than 80% of those were seen once. The ten largest make up around 7.8% of the sample. The specimen sequenced was peripheral blood. The receptors were gathered from a woman aged 60 to 75 with acute or convalescent COVID-19.

This clone was detected only once. This chain connects TRBV19 to TRBJ2-1; D may be TRBD1 (6 bases). The length of the CDR3 is 13 residues. V was cut by 6 bases and J by 9 bases, with 15 bases left in between. CDR1 is LNHDA, CDR2 SQIVND, per germline (reference sequence). CDR3 in amino acids: CASSRQVGGEQFF. The CDR3 region has the DNA TGTGCCAGTAGCCGACAGGTAGGGGGTGAGCAGTTCTTC.

This chain links TRBV29-1 with TRBJ2-5; the D gene is possibly TRBD2 (6 bases). Trimming shortened V by 3 bases and J by 0 bases, and 14 bases separated the two germline ends. Germline V lookup: CDR1 SQVTM, CDR2 ANQGSEA. This CDR3 region has 15 residues. The CDR3: CSVDGTRTNQETQYF. As DNA, the CDR3 is TGCAGCGTTGATGGCACCCGGACTAACCAAGAGACCCAGTACTTC. Filled out from reference TRBV29-1 and TRBJ2-5, the complete variable domain reads SAVISQKPSRDICQRGTSLTIQCQVDSQVTMMFWYRQQPGQSLTLIATANQGSEATYESGFVIDKFPISRPNLTFSTLTVSNMSPEDSSIYLCSVDGTRTNQETQYFGPGTRLLVL.

This rearrangement joins TRBV25-1 to TRBJ2-2, with TRBD1 matching 8 bases. Germline CDR1 MGHDK, CDR2 SYGVNS. This CDR3 comprises 16 residues. V lost 5 bases to trimming and J lost 6 bases; unmatched junction nucleotides: 11. The CDR3 DNA is TGTGCCAGCAGTCTAGGGGGGACAGGAGGCCCCGGGGAGCTGTTTTTT. Translating it yields CASSLGGTGGPGELFF.

The rearrangement uses TRBV16 and TRBJ1-2, with 9 nucleotides matching TRBD1. The length of the CDR3 is 15 residues. The germline V gene has CDR1 KGHSY and CDR2 FQNENV. Trimming cost V 5 bases and J 7 bases; bases outside gene matches: 11. CDR3 residues: CASSLSGQGLGGYTF. CDR3 coding DNA: TGTGCCAGCAGCTTGTCGGGACAGGGCCTAGGTGGCTACACCTTC. The whole variable domain, filled in from reference TRBV16 and TRBJ1-2, reads GEEVAQTPKHLVRGEGQKAKLYCAPIKGHSYVFWYQQVLKNEFKFLISFQNENVFDETGMPKERFSAKCLPNSPCSLEIQATKLEDSAVYFCASSLSGQGLGGYTFGSGTRLTVV.

The V gene is TRBV18, the J gene TRBJ1-2; 7 nucleotides align to TRBD1. Germline assignment: CDR1 KGHSH and CDR2 LQKENI. The CDR3 sequence is 14 residues long. The trim removed 3 bases at V and 10 bases at J, leaving 11 bases unmatched. CDR3 sequence (DNA): TGTGCCAGCTCACCCACGACAGGGTCCTCCACCTACACCTTC. It codes for CASSPTTGSSTYTF.

The genes are TRBV28 and TRBJ1-2, with unresolved D. The CDR3 covers 14 residues. Trimming took off 7 bases at V and 8 bases at J, with 20 bases between the two ends. Germline CDR1 and CDR2: MDHEN and SYDVKM. CDR3 amino acids: CASTLNVVGSGYTF. The CDR3, as DNA: TGTGCCAGCACCCTAAACGTTGTAGGGAGCGGCTACACCTTC.

The chain recombines TRBV2 with TRBJ1-2; TRBD1 might be the D (6 bases). The CDR3 covers 13 residues. The V end lost 9 bases, the J end lost 2 bases, and 13 bases lay between the germline ends. The germline gives CDR1 SNHLY, CDR2 FYNNEI. The CDR3 DNA follows: TGTGCCAGTAGACAGGCCCCCAACTATGGCTACACCTTC. As protein: CASRQAPNYGYTF.

CDR3 nucleotide sequence: TGTGCCAGCAGCCTAGTGAACCAAGAAGGCTACACCTTC. Translated: CASSLVNQEGYTF. The gene calls are TRBV3-1 (or the pseudogene TRBV3-2) and TRBJ1-2; D gene unclear. The V gene lost 4 bases and the J gene lost 8 bases, with 14 bases spanning the gap. The length of the CDR3 is 13 residues. CDR1 is LGHDT and CDR2 is YNNKEL in the germline V gene (reference sequence).

The V and J genes are TRBV28 and TRBJ1-3, with a tentative D call TRBD1 (6 bases). This CDR3 has 15 amino acids. Trimming removed 6 bases at V and 2 bases at J, with 14 bases between. CDR1 and CDR2 (germline): MDHEN, SYDVKM. The DNA for the CDR3 is TGTGCCAGCAGATCTCCAGGGGTGGCTGGAAACACCATATATTTT. This gives the protein CASRSPGVAGNTIYF.

The rearrangement joins TRBV12-3 or TRBV12-4 to TRBJ2-3; D gene uncertain. Trimming removed 4 bases at V and 9 bases at J, with 11 bases between. The CDR3 sequence is 12 residues long. The CDR3 here is CASSSYGETQYF. DNA of the CDR3: TGTGCCAGCAGTTCCTACGGAGAAACGCAGTATTTT.

This clone has only a few counts. The chain uses TRBV7-9 and TRBJ2-7, with 12 nucleotides matching TRBD1. Germline loops: CDR1 SEHNR, CDR2 FQNEAQ (reference sequence). Germline trimming cut 1 base from V and 4 bases from J; bases unmatched to any gene: 8. The CDR3 is 17 amino acids. Here the CDR3 DNA reads TGTGCCAGCAGCTTAGAAGAGGGACAGGGGGCGAGGTACGAGCAGTACTTC. The encoded protein is CASSLEEGQGARYEQYF.

The rearrangement uses TRBV24-1 and TRBJ2-7; weak D call: TRBD1 (5 bases). Germline V gene data show CDR1 as KGHDR and CDR2 as SFDVKD. Trimming cost V 9 bases and J 0 bases, with 11 bases left between them. The CDR3 length is 13 residues. CDR3 residues: CATEDTFSYEQYF. DNA for the CDR3: TGTGCCACCGAGGACACCTTCTCCTACGAGCAGTACTTC.

The genes are TRBV14 and TRBJ2-2; 7 nucleotides agree with TRBD2. Trimming at V came to 3 bases and at J to 4 bases, leaving 5 bases not matched to a gene. Looked up from germline, CDR1 is SGHDN and CDR2 is FVKESK. CDR3 length equals 15 residues. For the CDR3, the DNA is TGTGCCAGCAGCCACCTCCCGGGGGGCACCGGGGAGCTGTTTTTT. Translating it yields CASSHLPGGTGELFF.

This chain links TRBV28 with TRBJ2-7; 8 bases align to TRBD1. The CDR3 is 14 residues long. V lost 5 bases, J lost 3 bases, and 6 bases stayed unmatched. Germline-derived CDR1 and CDR2 are MDHEN and SYDVKM. CDR3 amino acids: CASSLTGANYEQYF. The CDR3, as DNA: TGTGCCAGCAGTCTGACAGGGGCTAACTACGAGCAGTACTTC.

The chain has TRBV15 and TRBJ2-3; possibly TRBD1 for D (5 bases). Trimming removed 8 bases at V and 6 bases at J, with 18 bases between. The V gene's germline CDR1 is LNHNV and CDR2 YYDKDF (reference sequence). The CDR3 consists of 14 residues. The CDR3 loop reads CATQGPGSVDTQYF. The CDR3 DNA reads as TGTGCCACCCAGGGCCCCGGGTCGGTGGATACGCAGTATTTT.

V is TRBV27 and J is TRBJ2-1, with 7 nucleotides matching TRBD2. The V and J ends lost 3 bases and 4 bases, in that order; junction bases with no gene match: 6. The germline CDR1 and CDR2 sequences are MNHEY and SMNVEV (reference sequence). The CDR3 loop spans 15 amino acids. The chain's CDR3 is CASSLRGLTYNEQFF. As DNA, the CDR3 is TGTGCCAGCAGTTTGAGGGGACTAACTTACAATGAGCAGTTCTTC.

The V call is TRBV4-1, the J call TRBJ1-2; unclear D gene. V was pared by 0 bases and J by 7 bases, with 21 bases between. Germline-derived CDR1 and CDR2 are MGHRA and YSYEKL. The CDR3 length is 17 residues. CDR3 loop: CASSQDRIGSLGRGYTF. The DNA of the CDR3 is TGCGCCAGCAGCCAAGATAGAATAGGGAGTCTCGGGCGTGGCTACACCTTC.

The gene calls are TRBV12-2 and TRBJ1-5; the table calls TRBD1, which could not be checked here. TRBV12-2 is labeled a pseudogene. This CDR3 contains 14 residues. The CDR3 sequence is CASRSRDTGEPQHF. In DNA, the CDR3 is TGTGCAAGTCGCTCCAGGGACACTGGCGAGCCCCAGCATTTT.